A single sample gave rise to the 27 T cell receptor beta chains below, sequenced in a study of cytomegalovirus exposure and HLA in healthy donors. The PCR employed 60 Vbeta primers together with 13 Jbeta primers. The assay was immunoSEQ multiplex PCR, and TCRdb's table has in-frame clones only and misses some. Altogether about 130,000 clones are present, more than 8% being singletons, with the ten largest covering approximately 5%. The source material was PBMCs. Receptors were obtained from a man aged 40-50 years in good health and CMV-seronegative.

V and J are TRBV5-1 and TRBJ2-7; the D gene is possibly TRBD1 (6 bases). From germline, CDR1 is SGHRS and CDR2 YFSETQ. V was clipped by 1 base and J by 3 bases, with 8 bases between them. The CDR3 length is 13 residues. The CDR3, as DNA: TGCGCCAGCAGCTTGAACAGGGTCTACGAGCAGTACTTC. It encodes CASSLNRVYEQYF. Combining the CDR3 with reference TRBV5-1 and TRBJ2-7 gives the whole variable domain KAGVTQTPRYLIKTRGQQVTLSCSPISGHRSVSWYQQTPGQGLQFLFEYFSETQRNKGNFPGRFSGRQFSNSRSEMNVSTLELGDSALYLCASSLNRVYEQYFGPGTRLTVT.

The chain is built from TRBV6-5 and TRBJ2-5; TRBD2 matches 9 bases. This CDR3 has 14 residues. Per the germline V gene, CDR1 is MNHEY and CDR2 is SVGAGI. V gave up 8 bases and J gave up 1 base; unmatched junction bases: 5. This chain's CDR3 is CASRRLAAQETQYF. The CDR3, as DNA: TGTGCCAGCCGGAGACTAGCGGCCCAAGAGACCCAGTACTTC.

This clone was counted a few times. DNA for the CDR3: TGTGCCAGTTCCCCCGGACAGGGTGGACAGCCCCAGCATTTT. Encoded protein: CASSPGQGGQPQHF. The chain couples TRBV6-4 to TRBJ1-5; 8 nucleotides match TRBD1. This CDR3 spans 14 amino acids. Germline CDR1 reads MRHNA; CDR2 reads SNTAGT. J lost 7 bases, V lost 9 bases, and 11 bases had no gene match.

As DNA, the CDR3 is TGTGCCAGCAGTGAACTGGACAGGAGTGACAATGAGCAGTTCTTC. Its protein product is CASSELDRSDNEQFF. The chain uses TRBV6-1 and TRBJ2-1; 7 bases match TRBD1. This CDR3 spans 15 amino acids. Germline V gene sequence: CDR1 MNHNS, CDR2 SASEGT. V lost 2 bases to trimming and J lost 5 bases; unmatched junction nucleotides: 6.

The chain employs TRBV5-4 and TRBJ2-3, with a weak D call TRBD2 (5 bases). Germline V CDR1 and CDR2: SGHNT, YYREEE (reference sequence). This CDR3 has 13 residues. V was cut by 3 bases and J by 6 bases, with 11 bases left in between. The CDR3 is CASSYYSSDTQYF. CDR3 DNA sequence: TGTGCCAGCAGCTACTACTCTAGCGATACGCAGTATTTT.

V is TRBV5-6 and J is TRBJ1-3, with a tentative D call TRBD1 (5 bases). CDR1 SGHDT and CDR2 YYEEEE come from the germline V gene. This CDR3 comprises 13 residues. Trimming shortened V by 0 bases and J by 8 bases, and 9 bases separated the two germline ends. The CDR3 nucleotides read TGTGCCAGCAGCTTGGGGGGGACTGACACCATATATTTT. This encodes CASSLGGTDTIYF. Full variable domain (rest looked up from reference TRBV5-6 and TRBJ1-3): DAGVTQSPTHLIKTRGQQVTLRCSPKSGHDTVSWYQQALGQGPQFIFQYYEEEERQRGNFPDRFSGHQFPNYSSELNVNALLLGDSALYLCASSLGGTDTIYFGEGSWLTVV.

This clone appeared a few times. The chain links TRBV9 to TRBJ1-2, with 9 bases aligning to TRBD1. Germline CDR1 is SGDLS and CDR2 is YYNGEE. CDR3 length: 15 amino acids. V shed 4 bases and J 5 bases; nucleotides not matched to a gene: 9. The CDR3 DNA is TGTGCCAGCAGCCCGAGGGGACAGGGCAATTATGGCTACACCTTC. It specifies CASSPRGQGNYGYTF.

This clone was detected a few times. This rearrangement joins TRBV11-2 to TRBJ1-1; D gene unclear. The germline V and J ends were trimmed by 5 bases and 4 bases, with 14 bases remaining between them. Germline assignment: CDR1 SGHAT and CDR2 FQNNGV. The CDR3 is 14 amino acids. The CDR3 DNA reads TGTGCCAGCAGCCATTTCGCCAGTCGCACTGAAGCTTTCTTT. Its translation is CASSHFASRTEAFF.

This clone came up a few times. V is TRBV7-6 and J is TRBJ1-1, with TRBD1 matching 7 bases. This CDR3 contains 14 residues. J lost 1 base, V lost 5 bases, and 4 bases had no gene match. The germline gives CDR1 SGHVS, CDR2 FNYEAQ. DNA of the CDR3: TGTGCCAGCAGCGTCGGACAGGCGAACACTGAAGCTTTCTTT. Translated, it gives CASSVGQANTEAFF.

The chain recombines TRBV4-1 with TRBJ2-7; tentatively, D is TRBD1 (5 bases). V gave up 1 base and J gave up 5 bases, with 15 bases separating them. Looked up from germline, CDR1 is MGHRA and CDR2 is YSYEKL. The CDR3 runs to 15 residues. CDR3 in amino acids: CASSQGGQGGDEQYF. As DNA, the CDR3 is TGCGCCAGCAGCCAAGGGGGCCAGGGTGGGGACGAGCAGTACTTC.

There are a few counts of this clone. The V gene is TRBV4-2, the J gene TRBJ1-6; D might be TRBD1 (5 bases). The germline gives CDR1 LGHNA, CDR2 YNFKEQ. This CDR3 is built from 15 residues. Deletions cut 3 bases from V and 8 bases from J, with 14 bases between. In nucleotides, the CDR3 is TGTGCCAGCAGCCACGGGGGAAAGGTGGATTCACCCCTCCACTTT. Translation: CASSHGGKVDSPLHF.

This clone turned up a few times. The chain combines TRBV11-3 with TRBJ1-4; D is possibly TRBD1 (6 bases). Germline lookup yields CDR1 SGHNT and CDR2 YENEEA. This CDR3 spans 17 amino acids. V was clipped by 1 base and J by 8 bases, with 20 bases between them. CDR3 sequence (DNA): TGTGCCAGCAGCTTAGTGAGGGGAGGGGGACTTGTGGAAAAACTGTTTTTT. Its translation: CASSLVRGGGLVEKLFF.

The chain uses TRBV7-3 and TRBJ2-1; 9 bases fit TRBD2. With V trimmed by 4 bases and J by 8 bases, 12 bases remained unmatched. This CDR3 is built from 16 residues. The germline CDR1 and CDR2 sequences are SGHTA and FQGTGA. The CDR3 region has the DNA TGTGCCAGCAGCTCCTCCCCTGGCGGGGGGGTTCATGAGCAGTTCTTC. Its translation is CASSSSPGGGVHEQFF.

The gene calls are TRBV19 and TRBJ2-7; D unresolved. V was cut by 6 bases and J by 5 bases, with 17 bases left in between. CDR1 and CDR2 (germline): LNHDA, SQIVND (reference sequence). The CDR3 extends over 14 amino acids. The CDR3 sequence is CASRNPGQRDEQYF. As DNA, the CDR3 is TGTGCCAGTAGGAACCCGGGTCAACGCGACGAGCAGTACTTC. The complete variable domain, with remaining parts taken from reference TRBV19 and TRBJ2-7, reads DGGITQSPKYLFRKEGQNVTLSCEQNLNHDAMYWYRQDPGQGLRLIYYSQIVNDFQKGDIAEGYSVSREKKESFPLTVTSAQKNPTAFYLCASRNPGQRDEQYFGPGTRLTVT.

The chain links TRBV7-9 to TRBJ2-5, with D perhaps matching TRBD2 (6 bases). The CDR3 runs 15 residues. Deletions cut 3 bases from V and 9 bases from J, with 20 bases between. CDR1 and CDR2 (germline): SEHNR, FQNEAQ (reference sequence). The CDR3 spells CASSLRLLEAGPQYF. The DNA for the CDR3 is TGTGCCAGCAGCTTGCGGCTTCTTGAGGCGGGGCCCCAGTACTTC.

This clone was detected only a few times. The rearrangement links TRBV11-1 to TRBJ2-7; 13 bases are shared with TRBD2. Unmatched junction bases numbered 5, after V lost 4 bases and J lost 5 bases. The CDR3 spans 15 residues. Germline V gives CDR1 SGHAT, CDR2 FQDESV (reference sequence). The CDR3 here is CASSSTSGGVHEQYF. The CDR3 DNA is TGTGCCAGCAGCTCTACTAGCGGGGGGGTCCACGAGCAGTACTTC.

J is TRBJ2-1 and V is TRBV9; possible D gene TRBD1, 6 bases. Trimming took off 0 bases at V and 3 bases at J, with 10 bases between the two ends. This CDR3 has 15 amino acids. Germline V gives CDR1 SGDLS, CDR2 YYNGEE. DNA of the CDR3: TGTGCCAGCAGCGTAGGAGGGGGTTACTACAATGAGCAGTTCTTC. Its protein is CASSVGGGYYNEQFF. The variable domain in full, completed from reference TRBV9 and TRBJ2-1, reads DSGVTQTPKHLITATGQRVTLRCSPRSGDLSVYWYQQSLDQGLQFLIQYYNGEERAKGNILERFSAQQFPDLHSELNLSSLELGDSALYFCASSVGGGYYNEQFFGPGTRLTVL.

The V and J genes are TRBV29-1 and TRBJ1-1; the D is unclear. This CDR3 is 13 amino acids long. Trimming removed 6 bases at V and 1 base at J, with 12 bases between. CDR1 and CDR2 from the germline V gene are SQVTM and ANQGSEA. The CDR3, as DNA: TGCAGCGTCCGGGAAAGATCGAACACTGAAGCTTTCTTT. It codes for CSVRERSNTEAFF.

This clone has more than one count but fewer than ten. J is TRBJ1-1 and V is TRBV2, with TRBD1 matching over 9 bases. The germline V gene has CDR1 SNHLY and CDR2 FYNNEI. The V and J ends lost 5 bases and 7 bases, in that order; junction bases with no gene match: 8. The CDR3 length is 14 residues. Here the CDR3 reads CASSSTGGAGEAFF. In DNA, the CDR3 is TGTGCCAGCAGTTCTACAGGGGGCGCGGGTGAAGCTTTCTTT.

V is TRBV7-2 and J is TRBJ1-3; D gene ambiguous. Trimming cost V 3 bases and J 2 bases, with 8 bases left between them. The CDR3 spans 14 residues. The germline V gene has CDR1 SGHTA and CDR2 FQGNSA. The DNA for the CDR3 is TGTGCCAGCAGCTTTACAGCTCCTGGAAACACCATATATTTT. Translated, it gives CASSFTAPGNTIYF.

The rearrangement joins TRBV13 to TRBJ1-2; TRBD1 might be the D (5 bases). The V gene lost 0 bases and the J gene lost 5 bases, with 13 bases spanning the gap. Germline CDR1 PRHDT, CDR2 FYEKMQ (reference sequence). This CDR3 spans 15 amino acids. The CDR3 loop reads CASSLGVLAGYGYTF. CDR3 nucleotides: TGTGCCAGCAGCTTAGGGGTCCTGGCAGGGTATGGCTACACCTTC. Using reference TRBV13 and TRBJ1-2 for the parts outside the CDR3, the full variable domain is AAGVIQSPRHLIKEKRETATLKCYPIPRHDTVYWYQQGPGQDPQFLISFYEKMQSDKGSIPDRFSAQQFSDYHSELNMSSLELGDSALYFCASSLGVLAGYGYTFGSGTRLTVV.

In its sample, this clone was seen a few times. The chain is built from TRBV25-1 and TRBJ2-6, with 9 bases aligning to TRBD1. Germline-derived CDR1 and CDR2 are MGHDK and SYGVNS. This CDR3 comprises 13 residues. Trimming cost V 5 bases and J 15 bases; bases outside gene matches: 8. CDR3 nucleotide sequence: TGTGCCAGCAGTTCCCCGGGGACAGGGACCCTGACTTTC. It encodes CASSSPGTGTLTF.

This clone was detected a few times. The CDR3 reads CASSSRVNTGELFF. DNA of the CDR3: TGTGCCAGCAGCTCCAGGGTGAACACCGGGGAGCTGTTTTTT. The chain couples TRBV7-8 to TRBJ2-2; maybe TRBD1 (5 bases). Germline V gene sequence: CDR1 SGHVS, CDR2 FQNEAQ. The CDR3 loop spans 14 amino acids. Trimming took off 4 bases at V and 1 base at J, with 7 bases between the two ends. The full variable domain, its missing parts supplied by reference TRBV7-8 and TRBJ2-2, is GAGVSQSPRYKVAKRGQDVALRCDPISGHVSLFWYQQALGQGPEFLTYFQNEAQLDKSGLPSDRFFAERPEGSVSTLKIQRTQQEDSAVYLCASSSRVNTGELFFGEGSRLTVL.

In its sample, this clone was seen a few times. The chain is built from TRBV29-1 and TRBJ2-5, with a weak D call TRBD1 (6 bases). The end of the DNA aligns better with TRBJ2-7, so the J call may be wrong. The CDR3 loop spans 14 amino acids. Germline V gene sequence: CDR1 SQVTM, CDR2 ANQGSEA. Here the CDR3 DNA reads TGCAGCGTTGGTCAGGGGTCGAGCTCCTACGAGCAGTACTTC. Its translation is CSVGQGSSSYEQYF.

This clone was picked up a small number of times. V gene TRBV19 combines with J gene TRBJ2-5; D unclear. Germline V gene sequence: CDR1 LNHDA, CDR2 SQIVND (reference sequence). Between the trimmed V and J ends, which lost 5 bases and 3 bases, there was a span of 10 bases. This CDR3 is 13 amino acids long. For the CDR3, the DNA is TGTGCCAGTAGTTTGGTCGGTGAAGAGACCCAGTACTTC. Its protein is CASSLVGEETQYF. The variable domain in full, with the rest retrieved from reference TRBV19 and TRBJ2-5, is DGGITQSPKYLFRKEGQNVTLSCEQNLNHDAMYWYRQDPGQGLRLIYYSQIVNDFQKGDIAEGYSVSREKKESFPLTVTSAQKNPTAFYLCASSLVGEETQYFGPGTRLLVL.

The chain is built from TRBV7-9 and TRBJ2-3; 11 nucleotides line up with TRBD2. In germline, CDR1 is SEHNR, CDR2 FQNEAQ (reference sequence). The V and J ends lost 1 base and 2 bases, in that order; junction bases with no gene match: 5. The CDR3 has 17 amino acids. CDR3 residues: CASSLDTSGGYTDTQYF. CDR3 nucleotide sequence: TGTGCCAGCAGCTTAGATACTAGCGGGGGATACACAGATACGCAGTATTTT.

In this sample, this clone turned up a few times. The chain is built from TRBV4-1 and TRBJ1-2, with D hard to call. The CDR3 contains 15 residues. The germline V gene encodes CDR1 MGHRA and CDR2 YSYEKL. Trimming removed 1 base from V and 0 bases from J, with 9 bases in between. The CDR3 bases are TGCGCCAGCAGCCAAGCCCCGGGAACTAACTATGGCTACACCTTC. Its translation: CASSQAPGTNYGYTF.